A single sample is the source of the 20 T cell receptor beta chains below, sequenced in a study of T cells expressing NK-cell markers. Using the 5' RACE reads, TCRdb records one entry per CDR3 protein without DNA. Its clone listing holds 3,000 to 4,000 distinct CDR3 sequences. Sequences were obtained from blood T cells: a sorted CD56 or NKG2C T cell subset, CD4+ or CD8+ T cells, or bulk PBMC T cells (not recorded which). The receptor set was obtained from a man between 18 and 69 years old in good health.

This chain uses TRBV18 with TRBJ2-7; TCRdb's D call of TRBD2 is untestable without DNA. Germline V gene lookup returns CDR1 KGHSH and CDR2 LQKENI. This CDR3 is 16 amino acids long. The chain's CDR3 is CASSPNLGTSAYEQYF.

This clonotype is deemed medium-sized by its frequency. The chain employs TRBV12-3 or TRBV12-4 and TRBJ2-2; TCRdb indicates TRBD1, and absent DNA this call remains unverified. This CDR3 is built from 14 residues. This CDR3 reads CASRRTGGTGELFF.

The chain uses TRBV24-1 and TRBJ2-7; TCRdb proposes TRBD2, but this gene call is untestable without DNA. This CDR3 has 17 amino acids. Germline values: CDR1 KGHDR, CDR2 SFDVKD. The CDR3 is CATSDLEGEGPPYEQYF.

The chain couples TRBV5-1 to TRBJ2-5. Germline V gene data show CDR1 as SGHRS and CDR2 as YFSETQ. The CDR3 is 12 residues long. The CDR3: CASSLGEQTQYF.

V gene TRBV7-2 combines with J gene TRBJ2-1. The germline CDR1 and CDR2 sequences are SGHTA and FQGNSA. CDR3 size: 12 residues. The CDR3 here is CASSLLRQEKFF.

The CDR3 sequence is CASSEAPGNYGYTF. The V gene is TRBV2, the J gene TRBJ1-2; no DNA is available, so the TRBD1 call from TCRdb remains unchecked. CDR1 and CDR2 from the germline V gene are SNHLY and FYNNEI. The CDR3 sequence is 14 residues long.

CDR3 residues: CASTQSGTVGEQYF. The chain is built from TRBV4-1 and TRBJ2-7; TCRdb reports TRBD1, a call that lacks DNA to check it against. From germline, CDR1 is MGHRA and CDR2 YSYEKL. This CDR3 is built from 14 residues.

This chain links TRBV9 with TRBJ2-5. Germline CDR1 and CDR2: SGDLS and YYNGEE. This CDR3 is 15 amino acids long. The CDR3 loop reads CASSVAGTVQETQYF.

The chain recombines TRBV14 with TRBJ2-5. This CDR3 is built from 14 residues. CDR1 and CDR2 (germline): SGHDN, FVKESK. CDR3 residues: CASSHPSLGETQYF.

The gene calls are TRBV11-1 and TRBJ2-2; lacking DNA, the TRBD2 call made by TCRdb goes unchecked. This CDR3 region has 18 residues. Per the germline V gene, CDR1 is SGHAT and CDR2 is FQDESV (reference sequence). CDR3 sequence: CASSHTGGLAANTGELFF.

This chain links TRBV20-1 with TRBJ2-3; TCRdb calls TRBD2, which cannot be checked without DNA. CDR1 DFQATT and CDR2 SNEGSKA come from the germline V gene (reference sequence). The CDR3 sequence is 14 residues long. The CDR3 reads CSARWSGGLDTQYF.

This clonotype is called medium-sized based on its frequency. This chain connects TRBV4-2 to TRBJ2-5; TCRdb returns TRBD1, unconfirmable since there is no DNA. The CDR3 has 16 amino acids. Germline V gene data show CDR1 as LGHNA and CDR2 as YNFKEQ. The CDR3 here is CASSLGTGGPQETQYF.

The rearrangement uses TRBV21-1 and TRBJ2-7; TCRdb designates TRBD1, a call that cannot be tested without DNA. TRBV21-1 is reported as a pseudogene. The CDR3 has 16 residues. CDR3 in amino acids: CASSHGPTGILYEQYF.

V is TRBV7-9 and J is TRBJ2-5; as DNA is missing, the TRBD1 call by TCRdb cannot be tested. Germline V CDR1 and CDR2: SEHNR, FQNEAQ (reference sequence). There are 14 residues in the CDR3. CDR3 region: CASSPPEGSETQYF.

V is TRBV27 and J is TRBJ1-2; TCRdb proposes TRBD1, but this gene call is untestable without DNA. Looked up from germline, CDR1 is MNHEY and CDR2 is SMNVEV (reference sequence). The CDR3 is made up of 13 amino acids. CDR3 loop: CASSPQGSYGYTF.

This chain connects TRBV7-9 to TRBJ2-3; the D call from TCRdb, TRBD2, cannot be confirmed without DNA. CDR3 length: 15 amino acids. CDR1 and CDR2 from the germline V gene are SEHNR and FQNEAQ (reference sequence). CDR3: CASSLLAGGPYTQYF.

This chain joins TRBV19 and TRBJ1-1. Germline V gives CDR1 LNHDA, CDR2 SQIVND (reference sequence). The CDR3 has 16 residues. The CDR3 sequence: CASRGLQGIMNTEAFF.

This chain connects TRBV5-5 to TRBJ2-6; TCRdb selects TRBD1, and the lack of DNA leaves this call unchecked. Looked up from germline, CDR1 is SGHKS and CDR2 is YYEKEE (reference sequence). The length of the CDR3 is 17 residues. The CDR3 protein is CASSLRDRGSGANVLTF.

CDR3 loop: CASSRTNEQFF. V is TRBV6-2 or TRBV6-3 and J is TRBJ2-1. Per the germline V gene, CDR1 is MNHEY and CDR2 is SVGEGT. The CDR3 totals 11 residues.

The chain uses TRBV29-1 and TRBJ2-7. CDR1 SQVTM and CDR2 ANQGSEA come from the germline V gene. The length of the CDR3 is 13 residues. This chain's CDR3 is CSVEDWLSYEQYF.